The 22 T cell receptor beta chains presented below share a single source sample, sequenced in a study of T cell repertoires in ileal Crohn's disease. Method: immunoSEQ multiplex PCR; TCRdb's copy keeps in-frame clones and lacks some. The sample has some 5,000 clones, 60% to 80% seen once. Sample: ileal tissue. These receptors all stem from an adult with Crohn's disease.

This clone has more than one count but fewer than ten. CDR3 DNA: TGTGCCAGCAGCGAGGATGAGACTAATGAAAAACTGTTTTTT. This sequence encodes CASSEDETNEKLFF. The rearrangement joins TRBV6-1 to TRBJ1-4; D ambiguous. V lost 6 bases to trimming and J lost 2 bases, with 10 bases between them. This CDR3 has 14 residues. Germline assignment: CDR1 MNHNS and CDR2 SASEGT.

This chain links TRBV9 with TRBJ1-3; no firm D call. Trimming removed 3 bases at V and 5 bases at J, with 9 bases between. Germline V gene sequence: CDR1 SGDLS, CDR2 YYNGEE. There are 13 residues in the CDR3. The CDR3 region has the DNA TGTGCCAGCAGCGCTCCGGGAAGAAACACCATATATTTT. This translates into CASSAPGRNTIYF. The whole variable domain, filled in from reference TRBV9 and TRBJ1-3, reads DSGVTQTPKHLITATGQRVTLRCSPRSGDLSVYWYQQSLDQGLQFLIQYYNGEERAKGNILERFSAQQFPDLHSELNLSSLELGDSALYFCASSAPGRNTIYFGEGSWLTVV.

The chain recombines TRBV18 with TRBJ2-7; 7 positions match TRBD1. Germline assignment: CDR1 KGHSH and CDR2 LQKENI. J lost 2 bases, V lost 3 bases, and 1 base had no gene match. The CDR3 sequence is 13 residues long. In DNA form, the CDR3 reads TGTGCCAGCTCACCGGACAGGACCTACGAGCAGTACTTC. It yields the protein CASSPDRTYEQYF. Full variable domain (remainder filled in from reference TRBV18 and TRBJ2-7): NAGVMQNPRHLVRRRGQEARLRCSPMKGHSHVYWYRQLPEEGLKFMVYLQKENIIDESGMPKERFSAEFPKEGPSILRIQQVVRGDSAAYFCASSPDRTYEQYFGPGTRLTVT.

The chain carries TRBV9 and TRBJ2-4, with D perhaps TRBD2 (7 bases). CDR1 and CDR2 (germline): SGDLS, YYNGEE. The CDR3 has 15 residues. V was clipped by 3 bases and J by 7 bases, with 17 bases between them. CDR3 in DNA: TGTGCCAGCAGCGAGGGGGGGGTTACCTCTAACATTCAGTACTTC. Its translation: CASSEGGVTSNIQYF. Combining the CDR3 with reference TRBV9 and TRBJ2-4 gives the whole variable domain DSGVTQTPKHLITATGQRVTLRCSPRSGDLSVYWYQQSLDQGLQFLIQYYNGEERAKGNILERFSAQQFPDLHSELNLSSLELGDSALYFCASSEGGVTSNIQYFGAGTRLSVL.

CDR3 DNA: TGCAGCGTCGTTGGGACAGGAGAAGACTATGGCTACACCTTC. It encodes CSVVGTGEDYGYTF. This chain links TRBV29-1 with TRBJ1-2, with 8 bases matching TRBD1. The CDR3 is made up of 14 amino acids. CDR1 is SQVTM, CDR2 ANQGSEA, per germline. V gave up 6 bases and J gave up 3 bases; unmatched junction bases: 9.

This clone appeared a few times. V and J are TRBV27 and TRBJ2-1; maybe TRBD2 (6 bases). The CDR3 contains 16 residues. Looked up from germline, CDR1 is MNHEY and CDR2 is SMNVEV (reference sequence). V was trimmed by 2 bases and J by 5 bases, leaving 16 bases between them. CDR3 amino acids: CASSLGPGTQNNEQFF. The CDR3 DNA sequence: TGTGCCAGCAGTTTAGGACCCGGGACTCAAAACAATGAGCAGTTCTTC.

The rearrangement links TRBV18 to TRBJ1-5, with D possibly being TRBD1 (6 bases). This CDR3 comprises 17 residues. V gave up 3 bases and J gave up 1 base, with 16 bases separating them. Looked up from germline, CDR1 is KGHSH and CDR2 is LQKENI. CDR3 amino acids: CASSPSGGRGSNQPQHF. For the CDR3, the DNA is TGTGCCAGCTCACCCTCGGGGGGGCGGGGAAGCAATCAGCCCCAGCATTTT.

The chain uses TRBV30 and TRBJ1-2, with D hard to call. The CDR3 loop spans 11 amino acids. V was clipped by 8 bases and J by 4 bases, with 11 bases between them. CDR1 is GTSNPN, CDR2 SVGIG, per germline (reference sequence). CDR3 residues: CARESVYGYTF. CDR3 DNA sequence: TGTGCCCGTGAGTCTGTCTATGGCTACACCTTC. Looking up the rest from reference TRBV30 and TRBJ1-2 gives the full variable domain: SQTIHQWPATLVQPVGSPLSLECTVEGTSNPNLYWYRQAAGRGLQLLFYSVGIGQISSEVPQNLSASRPQDRQFILSSKKLLLSDSGFYLCARESVYGYTFGSGTRLTVV.

The chain carries TRBV4-1 and TRBJ2-1; D is possibly TRBD2 (6 bases). This CDR3 has 15 amino acids. Trimming removed 0 bases at V and 9 bases at J, with 15 bases between. Looked up from germline, CDR1 is MGHRA and CDR2 is YSYEKL. CDR3 sequence (DNA): TGCGCCAGCAGCCAAGAGAGGGTAGCGGTGGGTGAGCAGTTCTTC. Amino acids: CASSQERVAVGEQFF.

This clone showed up just a few times. The chain combines TRBV10-3 with TRBJ1-1; possible D gene TRBD1, 5 bases. V was clipped by 2 bases and J by 4 bases, with 17 bases between them. Germline CDR1 ENHRY, CDR2 SYGVKD. The CDR3 has 16 residues. The CDR3 here is CAISEREAGRGTEAFF. The CDR3 DNA reads TGTGCCATCAGTGAGAGGGAGGCAGGGAGGGGCACTGAAGCTTTCTTT.

The rearrangement uses TRBV29-1 and TRBJ1-1; 9 nucleotides agree with TRBD1. This CDR3 region has 14 residues. V trimming: 7 bases; J trimming: 3 bases; junction bases outside the gene matches: 9. Germline V gene data show CDR1 as SQVTM and CDR2 as ANQGSEA. In DNA form, the CDR3 reads TGCAGCGCCGCAGACAGGGGGGAGCACACTGAAGCTTTCTTT. It is translated as CSAADRGEHTEAFF. Full variable domain (remainder filled in from reference TRBV29-1 and TRBJ1-1): SAVISQKPSRDICQRGTSLTIQCQVDSQVTMMFWYRQQPGQSLTLIATANQGSEATYESGFVIDKFPISRPNLTFSTLTVSNMSPEDSSIYLCSAADRGEHTEAFFGQGTRLTVV.

The chain is built from TRBV19 and TRBJ1-1; maybe TRBD1 (6 bases). The CDR3 runs to 15 residues. Germline CDR1 LNHDA, CDR2 SQIVND (reference sequence). Trimming removed 3 bases at V and 1 base at J, with 12 bases between. The CDR3 sequence is CASSMHRVRNTEAFF. The CDR3 DNA sequence: TGTGCCAGTAGTATGCACAGGGTACGGAACACTGAAGCTTTCTTT.

The V and J genes are TRBV27 and TRBJ2-3, with TRBD2 matching over 8 bases. V was pared by 2 bases and J by 0 bases, with 4 bases of the junction left unmatched. This CDR3 is 16 amino acids long. Germline assignment: CDR1 MNHEY and CDR2 SMNVEV (reference sequence). This chain's CDR3 is CASSLVGGGSTDTQYF. DNA of the CDR3: TGTGCCAGCAGTTTAGTCGGCGGGGGGAGCACAGATACGCAGTATTTT.

V gene TRBV5-1 combines with J gene TRBJ1-2; 8 nucleotides align to TRBD1. The CDR3 has 14 residues. The V gene's germline CDR1 is SGHRS and CDR2 YFSETQ. The ends lost 6 bases at V and 1 base at J; junction bases unmatched: 5. CDR3 bases: TGCGCCAGCAACCAAGACAGGGGTAACTATGGCTACACCTTC. It codes for CASNQDRGNYGYTF.

As concerns this clone: An end of the junction differs from the germline gene, which may be a read error. V is TRBV5-1 and J is TRBJ2-3; 8 bases align to TRBD1. Germline assignment: CDR1 SGHRS and CDR2 YFSETQ. This CDR3 has 14 residues. Here the CDR3 DNA reads TGCACCAGCAGCAGAATGACAGGGGAAGATACGCAGTATTTT. It translates to CTSSRMTGEDTQYF.

The rearrangement joins TRBV6-1 to TRBJ1-1; D is possibly TRBD1 (6 bases). The CDR3 consists of 15 residues. Germline loops: CDR1 MNHNS, CDR2 SASEGT. V dropped 5 bases and J dropped 2 bases, with 15 bases sitting between them. CDR3 nucleotide sequence: TGTGCCAGCAGTCGTCACAGGGATTTAAACACTGAAGCTTTCTTT. It codes for CASSRHRDLNTEAFF.

This clone has more than one count but fewer than ten. The genes are TRBV18 and TRBJ2-7; 10 bases match TRBD2. This CDR3 is 15 amino acids long. CDR1 is KGHSH, CDR2 LQKENI, per germline. With 4 bases clipped from V and 1 base from J, the junction kept 4 bases outside the gene matches. The CDR3 spells CASSLSGGISYEQYF. CDR3 DNA: TGTGCCAGCTCACTTAGCGGGGGGATATCCTACGAGCAGTACTTC. Together with reference TRBV18 and TRBJ2-7, the CDR3 gives the full variable domain: NAGVMQNPRHLVRRRGQEARLRCSPMKGHSHVYWYRQLPEEGLKFMVYLQKENIIDESGMPKERFSAEFPKEGPSILRIQQVVRGDSAAYFCASSLSGGISYEQYFGPGTRLTVT.

V and J are TRBV6-5 and TRBJ1-3, with 8 bases fitting TRBD1. The ends lost 6 bases at V and 2 bases at J; junction bases unmatched: 3. The CDR3 spans 14 residues. Germline lookup yields CDR1 MNHEY and CDR2 SVGAGI. The CDR3 bases are TGTGCCAGCAGCCGGACAGGGCCTGGAAACACCATATATTTT. Translating gives CASSRTGPGNTIYF.

The chain carries TRBV7-6 and TRBJ2-3; weak D call: TRBD2 (7 bases). The length of the CDR3 is 14 residues. The germline gives CDR1 SGHVS, CDR2 FNYEAQ. The V end lost 8 bases, the J end lost 2 bases, and 14 bases lay between the germline ends. The CDR3 nucleotides are TGTGCCAGCGGACAGCGGGGCCTCACAGATACGCAGTATTTT. It is translated as CASGQRGLTDTQYF.

This chain uses TRBV11-2 with TRBJ1-1; perhaps TRBD1 as D (5 bases). Germline CDR1 reads SGHAT; CDR2 reads FQNNGV. The CDR3 has 16 residues. V was shortened by 5 bases and J by 4 bases, with 20 bases between the two germline ends. Here the CDR3 reads CASSPRSGALGTEAFF. Written as DNA, the CDR3 is TGTGCCAGCAGCCCGAGGAGCGGGGCACTTGGCACTGAAGCTTTCTTT.

This chain uses TRBV19 with TRBJ2-3; the D gene is possibly TRBD1 (5 bases). V lost 3 bases and J lost 5, with 12 bases in between. Germline V gene sequence: CDR1 LNHDA, CDR2 SQIVND (reference sequence). This CDR3 is built from 14 residues. This chain's CDR3 is CASSITQGKDTQYF. Written as DNA, the CDR3 is TGTGCCAGTAGTATCACCCAGGGAAAAGATACGCAGTATTTT.

This rearrangement joins TRBV2 to TRBJ2-4; perhaps TRBD2 as D (6 bases). The V gene lost 6 bases and the J gene lost 8 bases, with 29 bases spanning the gap. The CDR3 contains 18 residues. Germline V gene data show CDR1 as SNHLY and CDR2 as FYNNEI. CDR3 in amino acids: CASRERARQGAVGDIQYF. CDR3 in DNA: TGTGCCAGCAGGGAGCGGGCGAGGCAGGGAGCCGTAGGAGACATTCAGTACTTC.